The clone carrying this TCR beta chain came up once. The antigen is undetermined. The data were obtained in a study of T cell responses to AZD1222 COVID-19 vaccine. Points from the study as a whole: Repertoire sampling was restricted to post-peak T cell response timepoints. An increase in Spike-specific TCR breadth and depth was observed after two AZD1222 doses.

J was trimmed by 1 base and V by 5 bases; bases with no gene match: 5. Germline CDR1 SGHVS, CDR2 FQNEAQ. The CDR3 consists of 14 residues. Measured with immunoSEQ multiplex PCR; TCRdb has only the in-frame clones, and not every one. The repertoire consists of about 130,000 clones, with approximately 89% occurring once and the leading ten covering roughly 4.4%. The chain joins TRBV7-8 to TRBJ2-7; TRBD1 aligns across 7 bases. The sequencing here drew on peripheral blood, taken 28 days after the second AZD1222 dose. The source of this sequence is an adult who received the AZD1222 COVID-19 vaccine. The DNA of the CDR3 is TGTGCCAGCAGCGAAGGACAGGATTCCTACGAGCAGTACTTC. Amino acid sequence: CASSEGQDSYEQYF.